The clone carrying this T cell receptor (beta chain) was picked up a small number of times. The antigen remains undetermined. These data come from a study of T cell repertoires in cytomegalovirus infection. CDR3 size: 13 residues. V trimming: 6 bases; J trimming: 9 bases; junction bases outside the gene matches: 8. TCRdb processed the reads anew with MiXCR; each CDR3 protein has one entry. The sample carries hundreds of thousands of distinct CDR3 sequences, roughly 16% recorded once. General study findings and limits: HLA-C-restricted CMV clonotypes gave the most frequent clonotype in two of eight donors.

Input material: PBMCs. This TCR was sampled from a human donor in good health (CMV status not recorded). Some clones in this sample may be carry-over from other donors' samples. The chain employs TRBV12-3 or TRBV12-4 and TRBJ2-1, with 7 positions matching TRBD2. This CDR3 reads CASSYAGVVEQFF. The CDR3 DNA follows: TGTGCCAGCAGCTATGCGGGGGTGGTTGAGCAGTTCTTC.